These 7 T cell receptor beta chains share one sample of origin, sequenced in a study of T-cell reconstitution after alpha-beta-depleted transplantation in children. Researchers prepared the TCRbeta library using unique molecular identifiers, the study reports. TCRdb reprocessed the PCR reads via MiXCR and lists one record per CDR3 protein. The sample records approximately 640,000 distinct CDR3 sequences, roughly 17% being singletons. Sequencing was performed on PBMCs from the stem cell graft donor, taken from the stem cell graft. The source is a human donor who donated a stem cell graft to a child with acute myeloid leukemia.

This clonotype occurred many times. The V gene is TRBV12-3 or TRBV12-4, the J gene TRBJ1-5; 7 nucleotides align to TRBD1. V shed 5 bases and J 4 bases; nucleotides not matched to a gene: 2. The CDR3 runs to 13 residues. The DNA of the CDR3 is TGTGCCAGCAGTCGACAGGGAAATCAGCCCCAGCATTTT. Amino acids: CASSRQGNQPQHF.

The chain has TRBV12-3 or TRBV12-4 and TRBJ1-5; D unclear. Trimming pared 0 bases from V and 4 bases from J, leaving 7 bases between. This CDR3 comprises 14 residues. The DNA of the CDR3 is TGTGCCAGCAGTTTAGCCGCCGAGAATCAGCCCCAGCATTTT. This encodes CASSLAAENQPQHF.

CDR3 nucleotide sequence: TGTGCCAGCAGCTTAGGACCGGACACTAGAAACACCATATATTTT. Its translation is CASSLGPDTRNTIYF. The chain is built from TRBV7-9 and TRBJ1-3; D possibly corresponds to TRBD1 (5 bases). This CDR3 comprises 15 residues. Germline lookup yields CDR1 SEHNR and CDR2 FQNEAQ (reference sequence). Trimming left V 1 base short and J 5 bases short, with 12 bases between.

This clonotype was recorded at least ten times. The rearrangement uses TRBV7-2 and TRBJ2-3; the match to TRBD2 covers 9 bases. Germline V gives CDR1 SGHTA, CDR2 FQGNSA. The CDR3 runs to 16 residues. Trimming cost V 4 bases and J 4 bases; bases outside gene matches: 9. CDR3: CASSSAGLASSDTQYF. CDR3 bases: TGTGCCAGCAGCTCAGCCGGACTAGCGAGTTCAGATACGCAGTATTTT.

This clonotype was detected many times. A junction boundary mismatches the germline segment, possibly from a read error. This sequence joins TRBV20-1 and TRBJ1-1, with TRBD1 as a possible D gene (5 bases). Germline V gene data show CDR1 as DFQATT and CDR2 as SNEGSKA (reference sequence). This CDR3 has 13 amino acids. DNA for the CDR3: TGCAGTGCTAGAGATTCGGGGACTACTGGAGCTTTCTTT. It codes for CSARDSGTTGAFF.

This clonotype was observed at least ten times. The chain has TRBV7-3 and TRBJ1-6; tentative D call: TRBD1 (5 bases). Trimming removed 0 bases at V and 6 bases at J, with 6 bases between. The CDR3 length is 14 residues. Germline CDR1 and CDR2: SGHTA and FQGTGA. The CDR3 here is CASSLTRGNSPLHF. CDR3 coding DNA: TGTGCCAGCAGCTTAACAAGGGGTAATTCACCCCTCCACTTT.

Ten or more counts support this clonotype. V usage is TRBV5-6 and J usage is TRBJ1-5; D is possibly TRBD1 (6 bases). Germline V gene lookup returns CDR1 SGHDT and CDR2 YYEEEE. This CDR3 has 14 amino acids. The germline V and J ends were trimmed by 4 bases and 4 bases, with 12 bases remaining between them. In DNA form, the CDR3 reads TGTGCCAGCAGCCGTGGGAGGGGGAATCAGCCCCAGCATTTT. Translation gives CASSRGRGNQPQHF.